This TCR beta chain is from a study of CD8+ T cells in alopecia areata. Regarding the study as a whole: Many of the expanded lesional clones endured in scalp and blood while on tofacitinib. Lesional scalp exceeded normal scalp in clonality, especially in alopecia totalis/universalis.

Sequencing used cDNA as its template, made by extracting RNA and reverse transcribing it. Sequenced by immunoSEQ multiplex PCR; TCRdb stores in-frame clones only, minus some. The sample shows approximately 200,000 clones, 55% to 70% of them seen only once. This CDR3 has 14 residues. The germline V gene has CDR1 SGDLS and CDR2 YYNGEE. V trimming: 0 bases; J trimming: 10 bases; junction bases outside the gene matches: 7. To note about this clone: Its antigen is still unknown.

Treatment of the sample: oral pan-JAK inhibitor, 5-10 mg twice daily. Punch biopsies of lesional scalp, plus peripheral blood, were taken from alopecia areata patients. The rearrangement uses TRBV9 and TRBJ2-1; 7 nucleotides match TRBD2. This TCR was recovered from a human donor with alopecia areata. This sample comprised CD4+ T cells sorted from blood, obtained at week 4, from a patient treated with tofacitinib. CDR3 region: CASSVETSPQEQFF. The CDR3 DNA follows: TGTGCCAGCAGCGTAGAGACTAGCCCGCAAGAGCAGTTCTTC.